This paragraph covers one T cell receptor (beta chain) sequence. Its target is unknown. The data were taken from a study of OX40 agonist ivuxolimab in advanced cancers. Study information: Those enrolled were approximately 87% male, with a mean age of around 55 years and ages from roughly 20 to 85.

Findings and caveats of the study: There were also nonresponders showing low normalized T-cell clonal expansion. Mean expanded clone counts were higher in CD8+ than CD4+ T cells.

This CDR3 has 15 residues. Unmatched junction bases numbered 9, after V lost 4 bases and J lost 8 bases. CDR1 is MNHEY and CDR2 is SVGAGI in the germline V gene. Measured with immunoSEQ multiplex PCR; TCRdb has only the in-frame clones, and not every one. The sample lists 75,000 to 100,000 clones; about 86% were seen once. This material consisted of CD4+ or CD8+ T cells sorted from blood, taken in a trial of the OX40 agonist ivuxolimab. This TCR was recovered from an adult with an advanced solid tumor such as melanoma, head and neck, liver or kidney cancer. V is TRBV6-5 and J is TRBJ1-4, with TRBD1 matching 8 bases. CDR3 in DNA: TGTGCCAGCAGTTCTTACGGACAGGGACGAGAAAAACTGTTTTTT. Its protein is CASSSYGQGREKLFF.